Listed here are 25 T cell receptor beta chains from one sample, sequenced in a study of CD8 T cells in Susac syndrome (dated by TCRdb to about 2019). To prepare the library, the immunoSEQ multiplex PCR assay was applied. RNA was extracted using the RNeasy kit, and about 0.45 to 1 ug of the RNA was reverse transcribed with random hexamers. TCRdb applied fastp at Q25 and MiXCR to the public reads, then kept only in-frame beta chains. A single entry per CDR3 protein holds the most common genes and DNA from its merged rows. The sample yields 200,000 to 250,000 distinct CDR3 sequences; 85% to 95% were counted once. Jointly, the top ten make up roughly 0.14% of the sample. The sample taken for sequencing was CD4+ T cells from PBMCs. The receptors were gathered from a human donor with Susac syndrome.

The chain links TRBV30 to TRBJ1-3; D is unclear. Trimming removed 7 bases from V and 9 bases from J, with 25 bases in between. CDR1 GTSNPN and CDR2 SVGIG come from the germline V gene (reference sequence). This CDR3 contains 15 residues. The CDR3 coding sequence is TGTGCCTCCCCCAGTAGGAGCCATGGGAAGGGCACCATATATTTT. Amino acids: CASPSRSHGKGTIYF.

This chain uses TRBV3-1 with TRBJ2-1; tentative D call: TRBD1 (5 bases). Germline CDR1 reads LGHDT; CDR2 reads YNNKEL (reference sequence). The CDR3 loop spans 15 amino acids. V dropped 0 bases and J dropped 3 bases, with 9 bases sitting between them. The CDR3 is CASSQDLGDYNEQFF. CDR3 nucleotides: TGTGCCAGCAGCCAAGACCTAGGGGACTACAATGAGCAGTTCTTC.

This chain joins TRBV9 and TRBJ1-6; D may be TRBD1 (5 bases). CDR1 is SGDLS and CDR2 is YYNGEE in the germline V gene. Trimming took 0 bases from V and 8 from J, leaving 12 bases between them. The CDR3 runs 15 residues. CDR3 DNA: TGTGCCAGCAGCGTAGAAGGCACGGGGGATTCACCCCTCCACTTT. Translation: CASSVEGTGDSPLHF. Variable domain in full (rest from reference TRBV9 and TRBJ1-6): DSGVTQTPKHLITATGQRVTLRCSPRSGDLSVYWYQQSLDQGLQFLIQYYNGEERAKGNILERFSAQQFPDLHSELNLSSLELGDSALYFCASSVEGTGDSPLHFGNGTRLTVT.

V and J are TRBV18 and TRBJ1-2, with D hard to call. This CDR3 has 15 residues. CDR1 is KGHSH and CDR2 is LQKENI in the germline V gene. V lost 1 base and J lost 8, with 17 bases in between. CDR3 in DNA: TGTGCCAGCTCACCACGCCACCAAGGGTGGGGAGGCTACACCTTC. Translation gives CASSPRHQGWGGYTF.

The chain uses TRBV13 and TRBJ2-1; 13 nucleotides match TRBD2. The germline V gene encodes CDR1 PRHDT and CDR2 FYEKMQ (reference sequence). The CDR3 sequence is 18 residues long. V lost 1 base and J lost 5; bases outside the gene matches: 8. CDR3 DNA: TGTGCCAGCAGCTTAGTTGCCGGGACTAGCGGGGACCACAATGAGCAGTTCTTC. Translated, it gives CASSLVAGTSGDHNEQFF.

V and J are TRBV15 and TRBJ1-4, with TRBD1 as a possible D gene (6 bases). CDR1 is LNHNV, CDR2 YYDKDF, per germline (reference sequence). CDR3 length: 17 residues. Deletions cut 0 bases from V and 8 bases from J, with 19 bases between. The DNA for the CDR3 is TGTGCCACCAGCAGAGATCGGGCCAGGGGTGTCGGGGAAAAACTGTTTTTT. Residues: CATSRDRARGVGEKLFF.

The chain combines TRBV6-2 or TRBV6-3 with TRBJ2-7; D is possibly TRBD2 (7 bases). The CDR3 runs to 15 residues. Germline loops: CDR1 MNHEY, CDR2 SVGEGT. Trimming took 5 bases from V and 2 from J, leaving 16 bases between them. The CDR3 spells CASSPRGGDAYEQYF. The DNA of the CDR3 is TGTGCCAGCAGTCCAAGGGGGGGCGACGCCTACGAGCAGTACTTC.

The chain recombines TRBV30 with TRBJ2-5; D gene uncertain. This CDR3 is 13 amino acids long. V was cut by 1 base and J by 5 bases, with 11 bases left in between. Germline V lookup: CDR1 GTSNPN, CDR2 SVGIG (reference sequence). The CDR3 DNA is TGTGCCTGGAGTGGGGGTGAAGAGGAGACCCAGTACTTC. This gives the protein CAWSGGEEETQYF.

The chain employs TRBV30 and TRBJ1-1, with a tentative D call TRBD1 (6 bases). The CDR3 length is 11 residues. V shed 1 base and J shed 6 bases, with 6 bases lying between them. The germline V gene encodes CDR1 GTSNPN and CDR2 SVGIG (reference sequence). In nucleotides, the CDR3 is TGTGCCTGGAGTGGACAGGCTGAAGCTTTCTTT. Translating gives CAWSGQAEAFF.

The rearrangement joins TRBV9 to TRBJ2-1; 10 nucleotides line up with TRBD2. The CDR3 contains 15 residues. With 0 bases clipped from V and 6 bases from J, the junction kept 3 bases outside the gene matches. From germline, CDR1 is SGDLS and CDR2 YYNGEE. CDR3 protein: CASSVVAGGSNEQFF. CDR3 nucleotide sequence: TGTGCCAGCAGCGTAGTAGCGGGGGGCAGCAATGAGCAGTTCTTC.

The chain joins TRBV7-9 to TRBJ2-7; D gene uncertain. The CDR3 runs 14 residues. Trimming took 1 base from V and 1 from J, leaving 8 bases between them. The germline gives CDR1 SEHNR, CDR2 FQNEAQ (reference sequence). CDR3 protein: CASSLGSVSYEQYF. In DNA form, the CDR3 reads TGTGCCAGCAGCTTAGGTTCGGTATCCTACGAGCAGTACTTC. The complete variable domain, with remaining parts taken from reference TRBV7-9 and TRBJ2-7, reads DTGVSQNPRHKITKRGQNVTFRCDPISEHNRLYWYRQTLGQGPEFLTYFQNEAQLEKSRLLSDRFSAERPKGSFSTLEIQRTEQGDSAMYLCASSLGSVSYEQYFGPGTRLTVT.

The rearrangement uses TRBV5-1 and TRBJ2-1; TRBD1 agrees at 8 bases. This CDR3 has 18 residues. V gave up 4 bases and J gave up 4 bases; unmatched junction bases: 16. Germline values: CDR1 SGHRS, CDR2 YFSETQ. The CDR3 sequence is CASSHGQGFDTRYNEQFF. CDR3 sequence (DNA): TGCGCCAGCAGCCACGGACAGGGCTTCGACACACGGTACAATGAGCAGTTCTTC.

The rearrangement uses TRBV6-5 and TRBJ2-7; D is possibly TRBD1 or TRBD2 (5 bases each). CDR3 length: 14 residues. Germline V CDR1 and CDR2: MNHEY, SVGAGI. V was cut by 7 bases and J by 2 bases, with 15 bases left in between. The DNA of the CDR3 is TGTGCCAGCACCCCCCGGGGCAGTACCTACGAGCAGTACTTC. Translating it yields CASTPRGSTYEQYF.

This clonotype was seen a handful of times. This chain links TRBV30 with TRBJ1-1, with a possible D match to TRBD1 (6 bases). This CDR3 comprises 14 residues. The ends were cut back, 1 base at V and 1 base at J, with 10 bases in the middle. Germline V gene sequence: CDR1 GTSNPN, CDR2 SVGIG (reference sequence). The CDR3 loop reads CAWSDPGANTEAFF. Here the CDR3 DNA reads TGTGCCTGGAGTGATCCAGGGGCGAACACTGAAGCTTTCTTT.

The rearrangement uses TRBV6-4 and TRBJ1-6; TRBD1 might be the D (6 bases). Germline loops: CDR1 MRHNA, CDR2 SNTAGT. The V gene lost 6 bases and the J gene lost 7 bases, with 19 bases spanning the gap. CDR3 length: 16 residues. The CDR3 loop reads CASRPEGDVGNSPLHF. Written as DNA, the CDR3 is TGTGCCAGCAGACCCGAGGGGGACGTGGGGAATTCACCCCTCCACTTT.

This clonotype was observed once. This rearrangement joins TRBV7-2 to TRBJ2-2; D might be TRBD1 or TRBD2, each matching 5 bases. V dropped 1 base and J dropped 0 bases, with 6 bases sitting between them. Germline V gives CDR1 SGHTA, CDR2 FQGNSA. CDR3 length equals 15 residues. As DNA, the CDR3 is TGTGCCAGCAGCTTAGTGGGGGCGAACACCGGGGAGCTGTTTTTT. Amino acids: CASSLVGANTGELFF.

The rearrangement joins TRBV24-1 to TRBJ2-2; D unresolved. V was clipped by 3 bases and J by 0 bases, with 7 bases between them. Germline loops: CDR1 KGHDR, CDR2 SFDVKD. The CDR3 has 15 residues. The CDR3 DNA is TGTGCCACCAGTGATCGACTTCCGAACACCGGGGAGCTGTTTTTT. It yields the protein CATSDRLPNTGELFF.

The chain carries TRBV2 and TRBJ2-3; TRBD2 matches 8 bases. The CDR3 spans 15 residues. Germline V gives CDR1 SNHLY, CDR2 FYNNEI. Trimming cost V 5 bases and J 6 bases; bases outside gene matches: 10. The chain's CDR3 is CASSFQAGVRDTQYF. The CDR3 bases are TGTGCCAGCAGTTTTCAAGCGGGGGTACGGGATACGCAGTATTTT.

The chain links TRBV19 to TRBJ1-5; no definite D call. This CDR3 comprises 14 residues. Germline CDR1 reads LNHDA; CDR2 reads SQIVND (reference sequence). With 9 bases removed from V and 7 bases from J, the gap between germline ends came to 19 bases. CDR3 loop: CASNSGGSGQPQHF. DNA of the CDR3: TGTGCCAGCAATTCGGGTGGGTCGGGGCAGCCCCAGCATTTT.

The rearrangement links TRBV20-1 to TRBJ2-1; 7 positions agree with TRBD1. The CDR3 covers 14 residues. CDR1 is DFQATT, CDR2 SNEGSKA, per germline (reference sequence). V gave up 3 bases and J gave up 7 bases; unmatched junction bases: 9. The CDR3 loop is CSARTTGSWNEQFF. CDR3 coding DNA: TGCAGTGCTAGGACGACAGGGTCTTGGAATGAGCAGTTCTTC.

DNA of the CDR3: TGTGCCAGCAGCCCCCCCGGGACGGCAGTGGGCTATGGCTACACCTTC. Protein: CASSPPGTAVGYGYTF. V is TRBV5-6 and J is TRBJ1-2; tentatively, D is TRBD1 (5 bases). V shed 4 bases and J shed 4 bases, with 20 bases lying between them. Germline V gene data show CDR1 as SGHDT and CDR2 as YYEEEE. CDR3 size: 16 residues.

V and J are TRBV20-1 and TRBJ2-4; D not resolved. The germline V and J ends were trimmed by 6 bases and 7 bases, with 16 bases remaining between them. CDR1 and CDR2 from the germline V gene are DFQATT and SNEGSKA (reference sequence). CDR3 length equals 13 residues. CDR3 sequence reads: CSASRNTANIQYF. The CDR3 DNA follows: TGCAGTGCCTCTCGGAACACAGCGAACATTCAGTACTTC.

CDR3 protein: CASSLSSEGGELFF. CDR3 nucleotides: TGTGCCAGCAGTTTGTCTAGCGAGGGCGGGGAGCTGTTTTTT. The genes are TRBV12-3 or TRBV12-4 and TRBJ2-2; D is possibly TRBD2 (6 bases). The CDR3 runs 14 residues. V lost 3 bases, J lost 7 bases, and 12 bases lay in between.

This clonotype has only one observation. The chain joins TRBV28 to TRBJ2-7; D remains unclear. Germline-derived CDR1 and CDR2 are MDHEN and SYDVKM. CDR3 size: 14 residues. Trimming left V 5 bases short and J 4 bases short, with 15 bases between. CDR3 DNA: TGTGCCAGCAGTCTTTTCCTTGCTGGGTACGAGCAGTACTTC. This encodes CASSLFLAGYEQYF.

The V and J genes are TRBV12-3 or TRBV12-4 and TRBJ1-1, with D perhaps matching TRBD1 (5 bases). The CDR3 contains 12 residues. V dropped 7 bases and J dropped 3 bases, with 9 bases sitting between them. CDR3 region: CASKRGDTEAFF. The CDR3, as DNA: TGTGCCAGCAAAAGGGGTGACACTGAAGCTTTCTTT.